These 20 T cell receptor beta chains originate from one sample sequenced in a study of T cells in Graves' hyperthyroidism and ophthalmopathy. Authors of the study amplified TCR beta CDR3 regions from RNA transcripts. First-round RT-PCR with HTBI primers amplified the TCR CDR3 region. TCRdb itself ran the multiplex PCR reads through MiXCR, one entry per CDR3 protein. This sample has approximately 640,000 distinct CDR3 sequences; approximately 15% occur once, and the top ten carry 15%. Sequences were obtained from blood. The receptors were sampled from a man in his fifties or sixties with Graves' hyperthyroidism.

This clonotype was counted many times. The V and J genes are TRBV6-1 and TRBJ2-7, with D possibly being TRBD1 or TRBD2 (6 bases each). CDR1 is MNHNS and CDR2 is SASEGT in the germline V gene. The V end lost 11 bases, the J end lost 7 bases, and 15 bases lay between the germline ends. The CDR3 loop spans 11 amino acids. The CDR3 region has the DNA TGTGCCTGCTGGGGGGCGGGTGAGCAGTACTTC. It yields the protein CACWGAGEQYF.

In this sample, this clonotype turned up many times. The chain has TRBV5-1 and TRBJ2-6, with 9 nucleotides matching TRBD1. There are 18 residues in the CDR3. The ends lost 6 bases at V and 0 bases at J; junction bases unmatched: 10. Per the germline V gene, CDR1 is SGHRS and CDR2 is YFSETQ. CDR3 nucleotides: TGCGCCAGCACCAGAGGGGACAGGGTATTCTCTGGGGCCAACGTCCTGACTTTC. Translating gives CASTRGDRVFSGANVLTF.

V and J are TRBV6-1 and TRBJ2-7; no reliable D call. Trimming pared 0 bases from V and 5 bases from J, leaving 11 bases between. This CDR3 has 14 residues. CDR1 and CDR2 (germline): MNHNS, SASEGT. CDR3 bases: TGTGCCAGCAGTGAAGCCGGCGGTATTGACGAGCAGTACTTC. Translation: CASSEAGGIDEQYF.

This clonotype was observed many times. The CDR3: CASSLQGMNYEQYF. In DNA, the CDR3 is TGTGCCAGCAGTTTGCAGGGGATGAACTACGAGCAGTACTTC. The chain is built from TRBV27 and TRBJ2-7; the D gene is possibly TRBD1 (6 bases). This CDR3 has 14 amino acids. Germline CDR1 reads MNHEY; CDR2 reads SMNVEV (reference sequence). V was clipped by 3 bases and J by 3 bases, with 12 bases between them.

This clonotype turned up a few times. CDR3 DNA sequence: TGCAGCGTTGAAATGACAGGGTTGAACACTGAAGCTTTCTTT. This codes for CSVEMTGLNTEAFF. The chain links TRBV29-1 to TRBJ1-1; 7 bases are a match to TRBD1. Germline values: CDR1 SQVTM, CDR2 ANQGSEA. The CDR3 length is 14 residues. With V trimmed by 2 bases and J by 0 bases, 3 bases remained unmatched.

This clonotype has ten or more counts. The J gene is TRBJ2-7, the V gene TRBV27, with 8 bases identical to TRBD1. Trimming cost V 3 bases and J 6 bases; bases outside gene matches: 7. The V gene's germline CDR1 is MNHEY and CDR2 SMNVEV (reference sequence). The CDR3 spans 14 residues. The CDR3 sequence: CASSFQGASVEQYF. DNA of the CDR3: TGTGCCAGCAGTTTCCAGGGGGCTTCTGTCGAGCAGTACTTC.

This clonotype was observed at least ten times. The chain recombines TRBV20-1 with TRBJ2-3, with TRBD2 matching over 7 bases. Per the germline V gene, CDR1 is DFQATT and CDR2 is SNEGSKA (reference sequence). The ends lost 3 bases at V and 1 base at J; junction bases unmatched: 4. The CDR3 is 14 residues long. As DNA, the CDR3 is TGCAGTGCTAGTAGGCTAGCGGGCACAGATACGCAGTATTTT. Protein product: CSASRLAGTDTQYF.

The CDR3 spells CASSYERLSPEQFF. CDR3 nucleotides: TGTGCCAGCAGTTACGAGCGGCTGTCGCCCGAGCAGTTCTTC. This chain links TRBV6-5 with TRBJ2-1; D perhaps matches TRBD2 (5 bases). CDR1 MNHEY and CDR2 SVGAGI come from the germline V gene. Deletions cut 2 bases from V and 10 bases from J, with 15 bases between. The CDR3 extends over 14 amino acids.

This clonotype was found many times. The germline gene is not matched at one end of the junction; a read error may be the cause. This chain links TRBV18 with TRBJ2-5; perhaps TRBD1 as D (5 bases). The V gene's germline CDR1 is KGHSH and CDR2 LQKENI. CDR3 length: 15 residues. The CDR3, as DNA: TGTGCCAGCTTACCAAAGTTGACAGACCAAGAGACCCAGTACTTC. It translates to CASLPKLTDQETQYF.

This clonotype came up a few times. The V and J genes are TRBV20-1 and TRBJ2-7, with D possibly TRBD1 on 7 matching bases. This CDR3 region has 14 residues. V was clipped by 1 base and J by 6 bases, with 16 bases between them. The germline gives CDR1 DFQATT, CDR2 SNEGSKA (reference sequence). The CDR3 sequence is CSARARRGRREQYF. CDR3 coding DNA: TGCAGTGCTAGAGCCCGGAGGGGGCGTCGCGAGCAGTACTTC.

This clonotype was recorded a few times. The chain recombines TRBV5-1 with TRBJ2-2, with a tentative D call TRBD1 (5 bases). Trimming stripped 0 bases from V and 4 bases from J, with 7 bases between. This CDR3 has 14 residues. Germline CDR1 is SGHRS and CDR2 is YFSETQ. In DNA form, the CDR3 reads TGCGCCAGCAGCTTGGGACAGTCCACCGGGGAGCTGTTTTTT. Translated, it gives CASSLGQSTGELFF.

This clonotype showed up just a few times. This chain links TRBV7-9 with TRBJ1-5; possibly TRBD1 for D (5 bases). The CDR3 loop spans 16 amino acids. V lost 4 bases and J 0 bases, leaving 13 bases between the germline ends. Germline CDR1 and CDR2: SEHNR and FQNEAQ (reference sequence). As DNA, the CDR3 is TGTGCCAGCAGCTCAGACGGGACGACTAGCAATCAGCCCCAGCATTTT. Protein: CASSSDGTTSNQPQHF.

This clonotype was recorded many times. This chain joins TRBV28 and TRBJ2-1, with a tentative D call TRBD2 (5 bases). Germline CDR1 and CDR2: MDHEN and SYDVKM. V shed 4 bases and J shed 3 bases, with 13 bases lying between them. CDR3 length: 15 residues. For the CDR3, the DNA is TGTGCCAGCAGTTCTCCGCAGCGGCTCTACAATGAGCAGTTCTTC. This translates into CASSSPQRLYNEQFF.

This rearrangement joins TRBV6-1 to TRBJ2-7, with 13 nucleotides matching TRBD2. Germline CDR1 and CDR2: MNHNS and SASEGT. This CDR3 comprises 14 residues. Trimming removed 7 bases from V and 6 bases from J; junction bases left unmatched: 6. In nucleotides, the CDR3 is TGTGCCAGCACTCAAACTAGCGGGAGGGGCGAGCAGTACTTC. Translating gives CASTQTSGRGEQYF.

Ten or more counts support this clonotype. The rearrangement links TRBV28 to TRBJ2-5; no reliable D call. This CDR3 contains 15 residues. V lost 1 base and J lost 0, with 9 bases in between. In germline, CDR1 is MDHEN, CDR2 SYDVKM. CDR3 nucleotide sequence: TGTGCCAGCAGTTTATTGTCCAACAACCAAGAGACCCAGTACTTC. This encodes CASSLLSNNQETQYF.

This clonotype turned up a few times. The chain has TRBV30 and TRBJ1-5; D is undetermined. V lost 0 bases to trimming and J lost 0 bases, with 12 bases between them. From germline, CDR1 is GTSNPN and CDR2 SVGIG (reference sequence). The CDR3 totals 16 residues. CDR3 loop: CAWSVGGLYSNQPQHF. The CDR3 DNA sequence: TGTGCCTGGAGTGTAGGAGGGCTATATAGCAATCAGCCCCAGCATTTT.

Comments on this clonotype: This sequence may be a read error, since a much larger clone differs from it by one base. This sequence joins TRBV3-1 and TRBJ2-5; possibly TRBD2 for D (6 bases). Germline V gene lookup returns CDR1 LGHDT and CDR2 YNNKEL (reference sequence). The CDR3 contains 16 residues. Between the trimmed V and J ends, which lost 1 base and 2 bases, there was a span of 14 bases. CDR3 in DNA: TGTGCCAGCAGCCAAGTGGGATCGGGGGAACAAGAGACCCAGTACTTC. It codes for CASSQVGSGEQETQYF.

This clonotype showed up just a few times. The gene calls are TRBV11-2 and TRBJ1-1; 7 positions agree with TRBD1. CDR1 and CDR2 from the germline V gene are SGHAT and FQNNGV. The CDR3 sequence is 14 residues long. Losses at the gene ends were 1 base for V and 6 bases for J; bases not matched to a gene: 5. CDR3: CASSLGQGVAEAFF. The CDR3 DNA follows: TGTGCCAGCAGCTTAGGGCAGGGGGTAGCTGAAGCTTTCTTT. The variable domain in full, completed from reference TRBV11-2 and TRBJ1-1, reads EAGVAQSPRYKIIEKRQSVAFWCNPISGHATLYWYQQILGQGPKLLIQFQNNGVVDDSQLPKDRFSAERLKGVDSTLKIQPAKLEDSAVYLCASSLGQGVAEAFFGQGTRLTVV.

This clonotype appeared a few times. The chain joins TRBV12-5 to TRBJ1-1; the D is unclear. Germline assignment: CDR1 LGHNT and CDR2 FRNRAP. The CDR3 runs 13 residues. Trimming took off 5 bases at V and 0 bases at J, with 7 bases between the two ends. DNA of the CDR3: TGTGCTAGTGGTCCACAAGTGAACACTGAAGCTTTCTTT. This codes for CASGPQVNTEAFF.

CDR3 DNA: TGTGCCAGTCCCCCTAGCGGGAGGCCAGCCTACGAGCAGTACTTC. It translates to CASPPSGRPAYEQYF. This rearrangement joins TRBV19 to TRBJ2-7; 11 nucleotides align to TRBD2. Germline trimming cut 8 bases from V and 2 bases from J; bases unmatched to any gene: 8. This CDR3 contains 15 residues. CDR1 is LNHDA and CDR2 is SQIVND in the germline V gene (reference sequence).